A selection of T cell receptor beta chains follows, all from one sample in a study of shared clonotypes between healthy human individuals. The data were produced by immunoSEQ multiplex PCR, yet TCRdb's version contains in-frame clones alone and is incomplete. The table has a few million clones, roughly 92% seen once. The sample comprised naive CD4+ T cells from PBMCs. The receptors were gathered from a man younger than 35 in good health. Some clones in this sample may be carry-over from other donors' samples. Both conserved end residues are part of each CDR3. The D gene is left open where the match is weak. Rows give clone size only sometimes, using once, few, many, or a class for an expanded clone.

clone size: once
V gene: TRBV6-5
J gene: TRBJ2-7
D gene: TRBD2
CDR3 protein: CASSTSSGRLYEQYF
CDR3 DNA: TGTGCCAGCAGTACCTCTAGCGGGAGGCTCTACGAGCAGTACTTC

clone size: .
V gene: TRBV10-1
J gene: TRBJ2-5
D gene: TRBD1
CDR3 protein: CASSQTGVETQYF
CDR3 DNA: TGCGCCAGCAGTCAGACAGGGGTAGAGACCCAGTACTTC

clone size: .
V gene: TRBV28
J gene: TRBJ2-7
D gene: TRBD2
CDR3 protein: CASTPAGAGLGYEQYF
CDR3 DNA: TGTGCCAGCACCCCGGCTGGGGCGGGACTAGGGTACGAGCAGTACTTC

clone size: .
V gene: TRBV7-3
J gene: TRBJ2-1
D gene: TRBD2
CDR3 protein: CASSPRLAGGDEQFF
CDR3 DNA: TGTGCCAGCAGCCCGAGACTAGCGGGAGGCGATGAGCAGTTCTTC

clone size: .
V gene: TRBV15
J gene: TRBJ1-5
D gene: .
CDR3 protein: CATQLENSNQPQHF
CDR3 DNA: TGTGCCACCCAACTGGAGAATAGCAATCAGCCCCAGCATTTT

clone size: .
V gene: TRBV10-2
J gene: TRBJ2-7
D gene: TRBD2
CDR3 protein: CASSETSGATYEQYF
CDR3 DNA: TGCGCCAGCAGTGAGACTAGCGGGGCCACCTACGAGCAGTACTTC

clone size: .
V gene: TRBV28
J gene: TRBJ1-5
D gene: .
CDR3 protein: CASSSSLGGGQPQHF
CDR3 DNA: TGTGCCAGCAGCTCCTCCTTGGGAGGTGGTCAGCCCCAGCATTTT

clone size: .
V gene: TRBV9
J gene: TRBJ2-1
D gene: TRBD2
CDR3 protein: CASRPPGLAGGVNEQFF
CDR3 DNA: TGTGCCAGCAGGCCGCCGGGACTAGCGGGAGGTGTGAATGAGCAGTTCTTC

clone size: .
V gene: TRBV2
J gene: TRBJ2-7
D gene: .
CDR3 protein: CASSESRASYEQYF
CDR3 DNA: TGTGCCAGCAGTGAATCCAGGGCTTCCTACGAGCAGTACTTC

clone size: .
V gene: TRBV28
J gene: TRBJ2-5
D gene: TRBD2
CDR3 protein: CASSFSGAQETQYF
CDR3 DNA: TGTGCCAGCAGTTTCAGCGGGGCCCAAGAGACCCAGTACTTC

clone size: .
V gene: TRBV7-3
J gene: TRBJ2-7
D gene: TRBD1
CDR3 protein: CASSSGGDRPLVDF
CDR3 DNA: TGTGCCAGCAGCTCAGGGGGTGATCGGCCCTTAGTCGACTTC

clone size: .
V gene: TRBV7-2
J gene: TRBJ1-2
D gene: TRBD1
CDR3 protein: CASSPRQGDGYTF
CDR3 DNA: TGTGCCAGCAGCCCGCGACAGGGGGATGGCTACACCTTC

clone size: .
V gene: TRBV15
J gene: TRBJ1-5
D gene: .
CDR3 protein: CATSRDRGASQPQHF
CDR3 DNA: TGTGCCACCAGCAGAGATCGGGGGGCTAGTCAGCCCCAGCATTTT

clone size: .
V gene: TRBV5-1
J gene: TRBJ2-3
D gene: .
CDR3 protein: CASSLGSTGTDTQYF
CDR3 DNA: TGCGCCAGCAGCTTGGGTAGCACTGGCACAGATACGCAGTATTTT

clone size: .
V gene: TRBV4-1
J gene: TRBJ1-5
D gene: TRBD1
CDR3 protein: CASSQDSAGGGYQPQHF
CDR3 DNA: TGCGCCAGCAGCCAAGACTCGGCAGGGGGCGGGTATCAGCCCCAGCATTTT

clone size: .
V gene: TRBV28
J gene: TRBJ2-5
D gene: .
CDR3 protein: CASSASLHQYF
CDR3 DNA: TGTGCCAGCAGTGCCTCCCTGCACCAGTACTTC

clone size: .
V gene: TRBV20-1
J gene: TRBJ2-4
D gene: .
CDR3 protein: CSASRKNIQYF
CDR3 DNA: TGCAGTGCTAGCAGGAAAAACATTCAGTACTTC

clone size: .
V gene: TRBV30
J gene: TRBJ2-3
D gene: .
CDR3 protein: CAWSSPTDTQYF
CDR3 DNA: TGTGCCTGGAGCTCCCCCACAGATACGCAGTATTTT

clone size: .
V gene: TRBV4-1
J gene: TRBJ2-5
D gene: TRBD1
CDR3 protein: CASSQVPRGLGTQYF
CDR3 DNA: TGCGCCAGCAGCCAAGTCCCCAGGGGGCTGGGGACCCAGTACTTC

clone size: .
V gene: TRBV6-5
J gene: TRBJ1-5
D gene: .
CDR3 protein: CASSYSSLNQPQHF
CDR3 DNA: TGTGCCAGCAGTTACTCCAGTCTTAATCAGCCCCAGCATTTT

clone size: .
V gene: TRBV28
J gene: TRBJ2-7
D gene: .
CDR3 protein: CASSLDGVSYEQYF
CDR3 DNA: TGTGCCAGCAGTTTAGATGGGGTCTCCTACGAGCAGTACTTC

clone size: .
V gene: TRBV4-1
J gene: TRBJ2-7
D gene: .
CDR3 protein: CASSQAVGTYEQYF
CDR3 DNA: TGCGCCAGCAGCCAAGCGGTTGGGACCTACGAGCAGTACTTC

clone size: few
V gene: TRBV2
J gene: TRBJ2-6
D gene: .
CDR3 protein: CAEGDGANVLTF
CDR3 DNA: TGTGCTGAGGGGGATGGGGCCAACGTCCTGACTTTC

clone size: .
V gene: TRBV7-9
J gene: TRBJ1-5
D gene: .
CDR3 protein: CASSLGGGNQPQHF
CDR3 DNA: TGTGCCAGCAGCTTAGGAGGGGGGAATCAGCCCCAGCATTTT

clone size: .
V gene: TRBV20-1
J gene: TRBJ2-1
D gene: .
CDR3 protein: CSARTDNEQFF
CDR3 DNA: TGCAGTGCCCGGACTGACAATGAGCAGTTCTTC

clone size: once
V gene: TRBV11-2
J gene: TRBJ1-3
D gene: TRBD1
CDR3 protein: CASSHTGAVNTIYF
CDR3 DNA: TGTGCCAGCAGCCATACAGGGGCTGTTAACACCATATATTTT

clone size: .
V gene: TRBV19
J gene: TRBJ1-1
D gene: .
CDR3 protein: CASSMLGVDRNTEAFF
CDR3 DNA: TGTGCCAGTAGTATGTTAGGCGTGGACAGGAACACTGAAGCTTTCTTT